Following are 15 T cell receptor beta chains from one sample sequenced in a study of blood T cell repertoires in COVID-19. TCRdb's copy holds only in-frame clones and misses some; the assay was immunoSEQ multiplex PCR. The repertoire holds about 410,000 clones, with around nine tenths as singletons. Sequenced: peripheral blood. These receptor sequences come from a woman in her thirties or forties with COVID-19, enrolled during active disease.

This chain links TRBV4-1 with TRBJ2-7; TRBD2 agrees at 7 bases. Germline assignment: CDR1 MGHRA and CDR2 YSYEKL. The junction had 6 bases not matched to a gene; V was cut back by 4 bases and J by 0 bases. The CDR3 has 15 residues. CDR3 sequence (DNA): TGCGCCAGCAGCCTAACAGCGGGGAGCTCCTACGAGCAGTACTTC. Protein: CASSLTAGSSYEQYF.

In its sample, this clone was seen once. The chain uses TRBV7-2 and TRBJ1-2; D is unclear. Trimming cost V 1 base and J 3 bases, with 21 bases left between them. CDR1 is SGHTA, CDR2 FQGNSA, per germline. CDR3 length equals 18 residues. The CDR3 DNA follows: TGTGCCAGCAGCTTAGACGGTACGGTGAGGGAATGGGACTATGGCTACACCTTC. It codes for CASSLDGTVREWDYGYTF.

The V call is TRBV4-3, the J call TRBJ1-4; TRBD1 might be the D (5 bases). CDR3 size: 20 residues. V lost 1 base, J lost 3 bases, and 24 bases lay in between. CDR1 and CDR2 (germline): LGHNA, YSLEER. The CDR3: CASSQAYSTGSEGSNEKLFF. In nucleotides, the CDR3 is TGCGCCAGCAGCCAAGCCTATAGTACAGGCTCGGAGGGCTCTAATGAAAAACTGTTTTTT.

The CDR3 loop reads CASSLGRRVKNIQYF. In DNA form, the CDR3 reads TGTGCCAGCAGTTTGGGGCGGAGGGTCAAAAACATTCAGTACTTC. J is TRBJ2-4 and V is TRBV28; D is perhaps TRBD2 (6 bases). The ends were cut back, 3 bases at V and 3 bases at J, with 12 bases in the middle. The CDR3 runs to 15 residues. Germline CDR1 is MDHEN and CDR2 is SYDVKM.

The chain couples TRBV7-9 to TRBJ1-3; no clear D. The CDR3 spans 13 residues. From germline, CDR1 is SEHNR and CDR2 FQNEAQ (reference sequence). Trimming left V 4 bases short and J 6 bases short, with 10 bases between. CDR3 protein: CASSSAGANTIYF. As DNA, the CDR3 is TGTGCCAGCAGCTCGGCAGGTGCAAACACCATATATTTT.

The rearrangement links TRBV15 to TRBJ1-5; tentative D call: TRBD1 (5 bases). The CDR3 extends over 15 amino acids. Trimming left V 2 bases short and J 5 bases short, with 13 bases between. The germline V gene encodes CDR1 LNHNV and CDR2 YYDKDF (reference sequence). The CDR3 DNA follows: TGTGCCACCAGCAGACGAGCGGGAGGGGATCAGCCCCAGCATTTT. It codes for CATSRRAGGDQPQHF.

CDR3 nucleotides: TGTGCCAGTAATTTGGCCTCTGGGGCCAACGTCCTGACTTTC. As protein: CASNLASGANVLTF. The rearrangement joins TRBV19 to TRBJ2-6, with D hard to call. The V end lost 7 bases, the J end lost 0 bases, and 7 bases lay between the germline ends. In germline, CDR1 is LNHDA, CDR2 SQIVND (reference sequence). The CDR3 runs to 14 residues.

The chain links TRBV28 to TRBJ1-3; 7 bases are shared with TRBD1. The CDR3 has 17 amino acids. Germline lookup yields CDR1 MDHEN and CDR2 SYDVKM. Trimming took 5 bases from V and 4 from J; bases not matched to a gene: 14. In DNA form, the CDR3 reads TGTGCCAGCAGTCTGCCGCTAGGGGGCGGGTGGGGAAACACCATATATTTT. Encoded protein: CASSLPLGGGWGNTIYF.

The chain is built from TRBV28 and TRBJ1-4, with D maybe TRBD1 (6 bases). The CDR3 contains 17 residues. V lost 5 bases, J lost 5 bases, and 21 bases lay in between. Germline CDR1 is MDHEN and CDR2 is SYDVKM. The CDR3 DNA sequence: TGTGCCAGCAGTCAAACTGGGACACTCCAAATAAATGAAAAACTGTTTTTT. Its translation is CASSQTGTLQINEKLFF. The entire variable domain, with the rest obtained from reference TRBV28 and TRBJ1-4, is as follows: DVKVTQSSRYLVKRTGEKVFLECVQDMDHENMFWYRQDPGLGLRLIYFSYDVKMKEKGDIPEGYSVSREKKERFSLILESASTNQTSMYLCASSQTGTLQINEKLFFGSGTQLSVL.

The V call is TRBV4-3, the J call TRBJ2-7, with a tentative D call TRBD2 (5 bases). The CDR3 spans 13 residues. Germline lookup yields CDR1 LGHNA and CDR2 YSLEER. The ends were cut back, 0 bases at V and 6 bases at J, with 9 bases in the middle. The CDR3 nucleotides read TGCGCCAGCAGCCAAGAGAGAGGGCGCGAGCAGTACTTC. Translated: CASSQERGREQYF.

The chain recombines TRBV6-2 or TRBV6-3 with TRBJ1-1; no definite D call. Trimming took 0 bases from V and 0 from J, leaving 14 bases between them. Per germline, CDR1 MNHEY and CDR2 SVGEGT. This CDR3 has 17 residues. The CDR3 spells CASSYSVGSLMNTEAFF. DNA for the CDR3: TGTGCCAGCAGTTACTCGGTGGGCAGTCTAATGAACACTGAAGCTTTCTTT.

V is TRBV7-8 and J is TRBJ2-1, with 12 bases matching TRBD1. Looked up from germline, CDR1 is SGHVS and CDR2 is FQNEAQ. The CDR3 runs 22 residues. Trimming took 5 bases from V and 3 from J; bases not matched to a gene: 23. The CDR3 spells CASSASSFLGQGAVGGYNEQFF. The DNA of the CDR3 is TGTGCCAGCAGCGCATCCTCATTCTTGGGACAGGGGGCCGTCGGGGGCTACAATGAGCAGTTCTTC.

This chain connects TRBV28 to TRBJ1-1; D uncertain. CDR1 is MDHEN and CDR2 is SYDVKM in the germline V gene. The V gene lost 5 bases and the J gene lost 6 bases, with 16 bases spanning the gap. The CDR3 loop spans 14 amino acids. This CDR3 reads CASSKTVQIPEAFF. Here the CDR3 DNA reads TGTGCCAGCAGTAAAACCGTCCAGATTCCTGAAGCTTTCTTT.

The J gene is TRBJ1-6, the V gene TRBV7-9; D unclear. The V gene lost 5 bases and the J gene lost 9 bases, with 11 bases spanning the gap. Germline CDR1 SEHNR, CDR2 FQNEAQ (reference sequence). The CDR3 totals 13 residues. The CDR3 nucleotides are TGTGCCAGCAGCCCGGTGATTGTTTCACCCCTCCACTTT. It yields the protein CASSPVIVSPLHF.

This clone was seen only once. The chain carries TRBV27 and TRBJ1-1; tentatively, D is TRBD1 (6 bases). V gave up 3 bases and J gave up 6 bases, with 17 bases separating them. CDR3 size: 15 residues. Germline lookup yields CDR1 MNHEY and CDR2 SMNVEV (reference sequence). CDR3 sequence (DNA): TGTGCCAGCAGTTTCGGCAGGGGCATTATTGCTGAAGCTTTCTTT. The encoded protein is CASSFGRGIIAEAFF.